This TCR beta chain was profiled in a study of cytomegalovirus exposure and HLA in healthy donors. Germline lookup yields CDR1 SGHKS and CDR2 YYEKEE (reference sequence). The CDR3 spans 15 residues. V dropped 6 bases and J dropped 6 bases, with 19 bases sitting between them. A multiplex PCR was run with 60 Vbeta primers and 13 Jbeta primers. Using immunoSEQ multiplex PCR, the repertoire was profiled, and TCRdb retains in-frame clones only, with some absent. In the table there are about 130,000 clones, roughly 72% of which are singletons. This clone was seen a handful of times. What it binds is unknown. General observations from the study: Per a prior analysis, the majority of TCR beta V segments were productive roughly 87% or roughly 30% of the time. TRBV6-2, TRBV6-3 and some other V segments were unresolvable in 87-base-pair reads.

The sample comprised PBMCs. J is TRBJ2-1 and V is TRBV5-5; D perhaps matches TRBD2 (6 bases). The source of this sequence is a male donor in good health and CMV-seronegative. This CDR3 reads CASTMGGLMGNEQFF. Written as DNA, the CDR3 is TGTGCCAGCACCATGGGGGGTCTCATGGGCAATGAGCAGTTCTTC.